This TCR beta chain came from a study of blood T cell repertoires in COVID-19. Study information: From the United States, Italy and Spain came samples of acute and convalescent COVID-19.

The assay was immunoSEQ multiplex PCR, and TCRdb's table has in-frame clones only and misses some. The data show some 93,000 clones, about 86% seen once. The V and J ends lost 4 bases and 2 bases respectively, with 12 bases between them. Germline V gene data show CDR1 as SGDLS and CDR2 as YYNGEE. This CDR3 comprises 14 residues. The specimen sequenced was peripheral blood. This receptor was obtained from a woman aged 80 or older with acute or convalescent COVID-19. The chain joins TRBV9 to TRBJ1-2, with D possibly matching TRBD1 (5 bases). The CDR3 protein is CASSPTTVNYGYTF. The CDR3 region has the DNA TGTGCCAGCAGCCCTACGACAGTCAACTATGGCTACACCTTC. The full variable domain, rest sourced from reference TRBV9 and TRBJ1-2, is DSGVTQTPKHLITATGQRVTLRCSPRSGDLSVYWYQQSLDQGLQFLIQYYNGEERAKGNILERFSAQQFPDLHSELNLSSLELGDSALYFCASSPTTVNYGYTFGSGTRLTVV.